The 8 T cell receptor beta chains presented below share a single source sample, sequenced in a study of Graves' ophthalmopathy and Graves' hyperthyroidism. From RNA, the CDR3 regions of TCR beta chains were amplified and sequenced. Second-round multiplex PCR came after first-round RT-PCR with HTBI primers. TCRdb reanalysed the multiplex PCR reads using MiXCR and keeps one entry per CDR3 protein. The data contain approximately 380,000 distinct CDR3 sequences, 20% to 25% of them singletons. The sequencing sample was made of peripheral blood. The receptors shown here come from a woman aged 18-30 years with stable Graves' hyperthyroidism.

The rearrangement joins TRBV12-3 or TRBV12-4 to TRBJ1-2; D may be TRBD1 (5 bases). The germline V and J ends were trimmed by 3 bases and 8 bases, with 13 bases remaining between them. The CDR3 consists of 13 residues. The CDR3 region is CASSFGREYGYTF. The CDR3 DNA sequence: TGTGCCAGCAGTTTTGGCAGGGAGTACGGCTACACCTTC.

This clonotype was found many times. The chain combines TRBV20-1 with TRBJ2-7, with 12 bases identical to TRBD2. V lost 3 bases and J lost 3; bases outside the gene matches: 15. The CDR3 totals 18 residues. Germline V gene lookup returns CDR1 DFQATT and CDR2 SNEGSKA (reference sequence). This CDR3 is CSASRLAGVGRGDYEQYF. The CDR3 DNA reads TGCAGTGCTAGCAGACTAGCGGGAGTCGGGCGGGGCGACTACGAGCAGTACTTC.

This clonotype has at least ten counts. The rearrangement joins TRBV6-5 to TRBJ2-7; D is perhaps TRBD1 (5 bases). The length of the CDR3 is 13 residues. CDR1 and CDR2 from the germline V gene are MNHEY and SVGAGI. Trimming left V 5 bases short and J 4 bases short, with 12 bases between. For the CDR3, the DNA is TGTGCCAGCAGTCCAGGGTTCGGGTACGAGCAGTACTTC. Protein: CASSPGFGYEQYF.

This clonotype was counted ten times or more. The chain couples TRBV29-1 to TRBJ2-7; possible D gene TRBD1, 6 bases. This CDR3 has 14 residues. Trimming removed 5 bases at V and 2 bases at J, with 16 bases between. Germline assignment: CDR1 SQVTM and CDR2 ANQGSEA. In DNA form, the CDR3 reads TGCAGCGTTTCAGACAGGCGCTTGGCCTACGAGCAGTACTTC. Translation: CSVSDRRLAYEQYF.

V is TRBV15 and J is TRBJ2-7; no definite D call. The CDR3 runs 15 residues. From germline, CDR1 is LNHNV and CDR2 YYDKDF (reference sequence). V was trimmed by 0 bases and J by 0 bases, leaving 9 bases between them. CDR3 coding DNA: TGTGCCACCAGCAGAGATCGAGTCAGCTCCTACGAGCAGTACTTC. As protein: CATSRDRVSSYEQYF.

Only a few counts were recorded for this clonotype. The V gene is TRBV18, the J gene TRBJ2-7, with a tentative D call TRBD1 (5 bases). This CDR3 is built from 14 residues. Trimming removed 9 bases from V and 5 bases from J, with 20 bases in between. CDR1 is KGHSH, CDR2 LQKENI, per germline. As DNA, the CDR3 is TGTGCCAGTCTAGAGCAAGGGGCCGCCCACGAGCAGTACTTC. It codes for CASLEQGAAHEQYF.

Here the CDR3 DNA reads TGTGCCAGTAGCCAAGGCGGGGGCAGAATCGCGAACACTGAAGCTTTCTTT. It is translated as CASSQGGGRIANTEAFF. V and J are TRBV19 and TRBJ1-1; tentative D call: TRBD1 (6 bases). This CDR3 is built from 17 residues. Germline CDR1 and CDR2: LNHDA and SQIVND (reference sequence). V lost 6 bases and J lost 1, with 21 bases in between.

This clonotype showed up many times. The chain has TRBV5-5 and TRBJ2-5; possible D gene TRBD1, 6 bases. Trimming shortened V by 5 bases and J by 7 bases, and 21 bases separated the two germline ends. Germline V gene sequence: CDR1 SGHKS, CDR2 YYEKEE (reference sequence). The CDR3 covers 15 residues. The CDR3 loop reads CASRITGTRGGTQYF. In nucleotides, the CDR3 is TGTGCCAGCAGGATTACCGGGACCAGGGGCGGGACCCAGTACTTC.